A selection of T cell receptor beta chains follows, all from one sample in a study of T-cell reconstitution after alpha-beta-depleted transplantation in children. A single record per CDR3 protein comes from TCRdb applying MiXCR to the PCR reads. The data contain about 210,000 distinct CDR3 sequences, roughly a sixth of them seen just once; the ten biggest clones take up around 44%. Sequenced here: PBMCs, mostly from graft donor cells, sampled 360 days after TCRalphabeta/CD19-depleted stem cell transplant. Receptors originate from a male patient aged 2 to 9 who had a stem cell transplant for acute lymphoblastic leukemia, so the T cells may come from the graft donor. The CDR3 runs from the conserved cysteine through the conserved F or W.

CASLLAGRTDTQYF	TRBV6-1
CASSLKRTSAGELFF	TRBV5-8
CASSQETRSRAFF	TRBV14
CASGLVLSSTFMNTEAFF	TRBV12-5
CATKDGALKGTDTQYF	TRBV27
CSARDSGPGPSNQPQHF	TRBV20-1
CASSGGLAGYAGELFF	TRBV9
CASSEDPGAPTDTQYF	TRBV10-1
CAISGAATSNEQFF	TRBV10-3
CASSLFPSGTDTQYF	TRBV5-1
CSASIQGANGNTIYF	TRBV20-1
CAISEQPDRVAEAFF	TRBV10-3
CASRIQGLSNQPQHF	TRBV2
CSVAEDSNQPQHF	TRBV29-1
CASSLGLAGGLEQFF	TRBV13
CASSRVTGAPVDEQFF	TRBV6-2/TRBV6-3
CASSPATGPETQYF	TRBV2
CACPPGQGSTRREKLFF	TRBV30
CAISYRGSADTQYF	TRBV10-3
CASSNRQPQQYF	TRBV6-2/TRBV6-3
CSAKTPLRGGRETQYF	TRBV20-1
CASSQALAPSYNEQFF	TRBV4-1
CASSLDPAQAQYF	TRBV5-6
CATSDYGGLGNTGELFF	TRBV24-1
CASRQTGQRSEQYF	TRBV12-3/TRBV12-4
CASSWRGGGEQYF	TRBV11-3
CASSVTRDTGELFF	TRBV6-2/TRBV6-3
CASSPATGDLNYGYTF	TRBV18
CASAPGDEQFF	TRBV25-1
CASSLEGWAGVGETQYF	TRBV7-8
CSVEVVGTSGNTIYF	TRBV29-1
CASGSKIWEQFF	TRBV6-2/TRBV6-3
CASRSVDQATNEKLFF	TRBV5-1
CASSQDRSSYEQYF	TRBV7-6
CAISDRGTYEQYF	TRBV10-3
CASSFLAHTYEQYF	TRBV12-3/TRBV12-4
CASSLVNRDEQYF	TRBV7-6
CASSFGQGASAFF	TRBV7-9
CASSPGTSGGANTGELFF	TRBV7-6
CASRPTGYAYEQYF	TRBV6-2/TRBV6-3